Each of the 19 T cell receptor beta chains below was sequenced from the same sample in a study of regulatory T cells in long-lasting Graves disease. For TCR beta, libraries came from iRepertoire HTBI primers and Arm-PCR of CDR3 regions. From the multiplex PCR reads, TCRdb called clonotypes with MiXCR, one entry per CDR3 protein. The profile covers 320,000 or so distinct CDR3 sequences, with 15% to 20% appearing a single time and about 38% taken by the ten largest. Specified time point: newly diagnosed GD, antithyroid drugs for less than 3 months. After RNA was extracted from PBMCs, the TCR library was made from it. The sequencing used peripheral blood mononuclear cells (PBMCs), collected at new diagnosis, from a patient treated with antithyroid drugs. Receptor source: a female donor with Graves disease.

This clonotype was counted ten times or more. The chain carries TRBV28 and TRBJ2-3; 11 nucleotides line up with TRBD2. Trimming removed 2 bases from V and 1 base from J; junction bases left unmatched: 5. The CDR3 is 17 amino acids. The germline CDR1 and CDR2 sequences are MDHEN and SYDVKM. The DNA for the CDR3 is TGTGCCAGCAGTTTAGGGCCGGGACTAGCGGGCACAGATACGCAGTATTTT. This codes for CASSLGPGLAGTDTQYF.

To note about this clonotype: A read error is likely here: a far larger clone is one base away. The chain uses TRBV30 and TRBJ2-5, with D maybe TRBD1 (5 bases). The CDR3 is made up of 14 amino acids. Germline V lookup: CDR1 GTSNPN, CDR2 SVGIG (reference sequence). Deletions cut 4 bases from V and 11 bases from J, with 23 bases between. Written as DNA, the CDR3 is TGTGCCTGGACTCAGGGTAATTTGGGGAATGAGCAGTACTTC. The encoded protein is CAWTQGNLGNEQYF.

Ten or more counts support this clonotype. In DNA, the CDR3 is TGTGCCAGCAGCTGGCTAGCGGGAGGGCCCGTAAACGAGCAGTACTTC. The encoded protein is CASSWLAGGPVNEQYF. The genes are TRBV27 and TRBJ2-7; 12 bases match TRBD2. Germline-derived CDR1 and CDR2 are MNHEY and SMNVEV (reference sequence). Trimming removed 6 bases from V and 5 bases from J; junction bases left unmatched: 11. CDR3 size: 16 residues.

This clonotype came up many times. The gene calls are TRBV20-1 and TRBJ2-7; TRBD2 agrees at 15 bases. With 6 bases clipped from V and 6 bases from J, the junction kept 6 bases outside the gene matches. The CDR3 consists of 14 residues. Germline V gene data show CDR1 as DFQATT and CDR2 as SNEGSKA (reference sequence). The CDR3 spells CSALPGLAGGEQYF. The DNA for the CDR3 is TGCAGTGCCCTCCCGGGACTAGCGGGGGGCGAGCAGTACTTC.

There are a few counts of this clonotype. The chain carries TRBV5-4 and TRBJ2-5, with TRBD2 identical over 12 bases. The CDR3 consists of 18 residues. From germline, CDR1 is SGHNT and CDR2 YYREEE (reference sequence). V lost 1 base to trimming and J lost 3 bases; unmatched junction nucleotides: 10. The CDR3, as DNA: TGTGCCAGCAGCTTGTCGGGTACTAGCGGGAGGCTGAAAGAGACCCAGTACTTC. This sequence encodes CASSLSGTSGRLKETQYF.

This chain connects TRBV28 to TRBJ1-6, with a weak D call TRBD1 (5 bases). V shed 6 bases and J shed 6 bases, with 15 bases lying between them. CDR3 size: 15 residues. Germline CDR1 reads MDHEN; CDR2 reads SYDVKM. The CDR3 DNA is TGTGCCAGCAGCGACGGGGGACCGGGTAATTCACCCCTCCACTTT. Translating gives CASSDGGPGNSPLHF.

This clonotype was seen at least ten times. The chain uses TRBV20-1 and TRBJ1-5, with unresolved D. The CDR3 loop spans 12 amino acids. From germline, CDR1 is DFQATT and CDR2 SNEGSKA (reference sequence). Trimming stripped 0 bases from V and 4 bases from J, with 4 bases between. CDR3 sequence reads: CSARDGNQPQHF. The CDR3 nucleotides read TGCAGTGCTAGAGACGGAAATCAGCCCCAGCATTTT.

Note on this clonotype: A far more abundant clone sits one base away, making this likely a read error. The chain has TRBV7-2 and TRBJ2-3, with D unresolved. CDR1 is SGHTA, CDR2 FQGNSA, per germline. CDR3 length: 13 residues. Trimming removed 5 bases from V and 10 bases from J, with 16 bases in between. In nucleotides, the CDR3 is TGTGCCAGCAGCCCGTTCCCGGCTGATGCGCAGTATTTT. This translates into CASSPFPADAQYF.

In its sample, this clonotype was seen many times. The V call is TRBV12-3 or TRBV12-4, the J call TRBJ2-2; D ambiguous. This CDR3 has 12 residues. V gave up 4 bases and J gave up 7 bases, with 7 bases separating them. CDR3 amino acids: CASSSRVGELFF. DNA for the CDR3: TGTGCCAGCAGTTCTAGAGTCGGGGAGCTGTTTTTT.

The table lists this clonotype with many counts. V is TRBV6-1 and J is TRBJ2-3; 8 nucleotides line up with TRBD2. The V segment lost 7 bases and the J segment 7 bases; nucleotides outside the gene matches: 13. The CDR3 spans 15 residues. CDR1 is MNHNS and CDR2 is SASEGT in the germline V gene. In DNA form, the CDR3 reads TGTGCCAGCACCTTAGTAGCGGGGTTCAGGAATACGCAGTATTTT. It codes for CASTLVAGFRNTQYF.

This clonotype was observed a handful of times. This sequence joins TRBV5-6 and TRBJ2-7, with 9 positions matching TRBD2. V trimming: 0 bases; J trimming: 7 bases; junction bases outside the gene matches: 5. Germline V gives CDR1 SGHDT, CDR2 YYEEEE. This CDR3 is 14 amino acids long. CDR3 amino acids: CASSLALAGWEQYF. The DNA for the CDR3 is TGTGCCAGCAGCTTGGCGCTAGCGGGGTGGGAGCAGTACTTC.

The sample holds a few counts of this clonotype. The J gene is TRBJ1-6, the V gene TRBV18; D may be TRBD1 (5 bases). The V end was cut by 2 bases, the J end by 4 bases, with 9 bases between. From germline, CDR1 is KGHSH and CDR2 LQKENI. The CDR3 length is 15 residues. The chain's CDR3 is CASSPSGGYNSPLHF. Here the CDR3 DNA reads TGTGCCAGCTCACCAAGCGGGGGATATAATTCACCCCTCCACTTT. Full variable domain (outside the CDR3, taken from reference TRBV18 and TRBJ1-6): NAGVMQNPRHLVRRRGQEARLRCSPMKGHSHVYWYRQLPEEGLKFMVYLQKENIIDESGMPKERFSAEFPKEGPSILRIQQVVRGDSAAYFCASSPSGGYNSPLHFGNGTRLTVT.

This clonotype was counted at least ten times. For the CDR3, the DNA is TGTGCCAGCAGTCCGGACATGTGGAATTCACCCCTCCACTTT. It yields the protein CASSPDMWNSPLHF. The V and J genes are TRBV27 and TRBJ1-6; D possibly corresponds to TRBD1 (5 bases). CDR1 is MNHEY, CDR2 SMNVEV, per germline (reference sequence). V was pared by 5 bases and J by 7 bases, with 12 bases between. This CDR3 region has 14 residues.

This clonotype was counted at least ten times. The chain is built from TRBV20-1 and TRBJ2-1; weak D call: TRBD2 (6 bases). The germline gives CDR1 DFQATT, CDR2 SNEGSKA (reference sequence). Between the trimmed V and J ends, which lost 6 bases and 0 bases, there was a span of 18 bases. The CDR3 sequence is 16 residues long. The CDR3 sequence: CSAHPGSGSSYNEQFF. The CDR3 DNA reads TGCAGTGCCCACCCCGGTAGCGGAAGCTCCTACAATGAGCAGTTCTTC.

CDR3 coding DNA: TGTGCCAGTAGTACCTTGGGACAGATTCTCAATCAGCCCCAGCATTTT. Its translation is CASSTLGQILNQPQHF. This chain links TRBV19 with TRBJ1-5, with TRBD1 matching 7 bases. The CDR3 runs to 16 residues. V shed 4 bases, J shed 3 bases, and the junction held 9 bases outside the gene matches. Germline CDR1 reads LNHDA; CDR2 reads SQIVND (reference sequence).

The V gene is TRBV5-6, the J gene TRBJ1-3; D is unclear. Germline loops: CDR1 SGHDT, CDR2 YYEEEE. Trimming pared 4 bases from V and 0 bases from J, leaving 17 bases between. The CDR3 is 17 amino acids. CDR3 amino acids: CASSRWSRGISGNTIYF. CDR3 sequence (DNA): TGTGCCAGCAGCCGGTGGTCGCGCGGGATCTCTGGAAACACCATATATTTT.

This sequence joins TRBV28 and TRBJ1-2; D gene uncertain. Trimming cost V 3 bases and J 0 bases, with 8 bases left between them. This CDR3 has 14 residues. Per germline, CDR1 MDHEN and CDR2 SYDVKM. The CDR3 sequence is CASSFSGSNYGYTF. The DNA of the CDR3 is TGTGCCAGCAGTTTCTCAGGTTCTAACTATGGCTACACCTTC.

About this clonotype itself: This is likely an artifact of a read error, given a far larger clone one base away. The CDR3 sequence is CASSPRTGSTDTQYF. The CDR3 nucleotides read TGTGCCAGCAGCCCCAGGACAGGTAGCACAGATACGCAGTATTTT. The V gene is TRBV11-3, the J gene TRBJ2-3, with 7 bases lining up with TRBD1. CDR1 and CDR2 (germline): SGHNT, YENEEA. This CDR3 contains 15 residues. V was clipped by 5 bases and J by 0 bases; unmatched bases: 5.

This clonotype was counted ten times or more. This chain joins TRBV10-3 and TRBJ2-7, with 8 bases aligning to TRBD2. Germline CDR1 ENHRY, CDR2 SYGVKD. The CDR3 loop spans 13 amino acids. The ends lost 6 bases at V and 5 bases at J; junction bases unmatched: 6. The CDR3 is CAISGRGVNEQYF. The DNA of the CDR3 is TGTGCCATCAGCGGGAGGGGAGTGAACGAGCAGTACTTC.